The rows below give T cell receptor beta chains drawn from one sample of a study of identical twins. A single record per CDR3 protein comes from TCRdb applying MiXCR to the 5' RACE reads. The table shows just under 650,000 distinct CDR3 sequences, with about 7.6% occurring only once. The same sample was also used in a study of yellow fever vaccine responses in identical twins.

The sequenced sample was PBMCs. These receptors came from a woman between 18 and 29 years old in good health. Both conserved end residues are part of each CDR3. The order of the fields is V gene, D gene, J gene, clone size, CDR3 protein, CDR3 DNA. D genes are given only for firm matches. Clone size is shown for a subset of rows, as once, few, many or a class of expanded clone.

V gene: TRBV6-1; D gene: -; J gene: TRBJ2-7; clone size: many; CDR3 protein: CASGAAAFFYEQYF; CDR3 DNA: TGTGCCAGCGGGGCGGCAGCCTTCTTCTACGAGCAGTACTTC
V gene: TRBV5-6; D gene: -; J gene: TRBJ2-1; clone size: many; CDR3 protein: CASSLGAEQFF; CDR3 DNA: TGTGCCAGCAGCTTAGGTGCTGAGCAGTTCTTC
V gene: TRBV12-3/TRBV12-4; D gene: TRBD1; J gene: TRBJ2-6; clone size: few; CDR3 protein: CASSRQGISGANVLTF; CDR3 DNA: TGTGCCAGCAGTCGACAGGGAATCTCTGGGGCCAACGTCCTGACTTTC
V gene: TRBV5-1; D gene: -; J gene: TRBJ1-2; clone size: -; CDR3 protein: CASSFPENYGYTF; CDR3 DNA: TGCGCCAGCAGCTTTCCAGAAAACTATGGCTACACCTTC
V gene: TRBV12-3/TRBV12-4; D gene: TRBD1; J gene: TRBJ1-5; clone size: many; CDR3 protein: CASSTGVSNQPQHF; CDR3 DNA: TGTGCCAGCAGCACAGGGGTTAGCAATCAGCCCCAGCATTTT
V gene: TRBV12-3/TRBV12-4; D gene: TRBD1; J gene: TRBJ2-5; clone size: many; CDR3 protein: CASSSGQGMGTQYF; CDR3 DNA: TGTGCCAGCAGTTCGGGACAGGGGATGGGGACCCAGTACTTC
V gene: TRBV3-1; D gene: TRBD2; J gene: TRBJ2-1; clone size: many; CDR3 protein: CASSRTSGRDYNEQFF; CDR3 DNA: TGTGCCAGCAGCCGGACTAGCGGGAGGGATTACAATGAGCAGTTCTTC
V gene: TRBV5-1; D gene: -; J gene: TRBJ2-1; clone size: -; CDR3 protein: CASSDGQIQFNEQFF; CDR3 DNA: TGCGCCAGCAGCGATGGACAGATTCAATTCAATGAGCAGTTCTTC
V gene: TRBV20-1; D gene: -; J gene: TRBJ2-7; clone size: few; CDR3 protein: CSAVDYSYEQYF; CDR3 DNA: TGCAGTGCTGTAGATTACTCCTACGAGCAGTACTTC
V gene: TRBV5-5; D gene: TRBD2; J gene: TRBJ2-7; clone size: once; CDR3 protein: CAISLAVGTRVSYEQYF; CDR3 DNA: TGTGCCATCAGCTTGGCCGTCGGGACTAGGGTCTCCTACGAGCAGTACTTC
V gene: TRBV12-3/TRBV12-4; D gene: -; J gene: TRBJ2-7; clone size: few; CDR3 protein: CASSTTDSPYEQYF; CDR3 DNA: TGTGCCAGCAGCACCACGGACAGCCCCTACGAGCAGTACTTC
V gene: TRBV20-1; D gene: -; J gene: TRBJ2-1; clone size: many; CDR3 protein: CSARRLLSSYNEQFF; CDR3 DNA: TGCAGTGCACGCCGACTCCTTAGCTCCTACAATGAGCAGTTCTTC
V gene: TRBV6-5; D gene: -; J gene: TRBJ2-2; clone size: many; CDR3 protein: CASSYDRGDSNTGELFF; CDR3 DNA: TGTGCCAGCAGTTACGACCGGGGGGACAGTAACACCGGGGAGCTGTTTTTT
V gene: TRBV3-1; D gene: -; J gene: TRBJ2-5; clone size: few; CDR3 protein: CASSLVAIGETQYF; CDR3 DNA: TGTGCCAGCAGCCTGGTGGCGATAGGGGAGACCCAGTACTTC
V gene: TRBV10-3; D gene: -; J gene: TRBJ2-2; clone size: many; CDR3 protein: CAIRGRDTNTGELFF; CDR3 DNA: TGTGCCATCAGGGGACGGGACACCAACACCGGGGAGCTGTTTTTT
V gene: TRBV28; D gene: -; J gene: TRBJ1-4; clone size: few; CDR3 protein: CASSFRLNEKLFF; CDR3 DNA: TGTGCCAGCAGTTTTCGGTTAAATGAAAAACTGTTTTTT
V gene: TRBV5-1; D gene: -; J gene: TRBJ2-5; clone size: many; CDR3 protein: CASSLDRVETQYF; CDR3 DNA: TGCGCCAGCAGCTTGGACAGGGTAGAGACCCAGTACTTC
V gene: TRBV29-1; D gene: TRBD1; J gene: TRBJ2-1; clone size: few; CDR3 protein: CSVEGLRTGNYNEQFF; CDR3 DNA: TGCAGCGTTGAAGGACTGAGGACAGGGAACTACAATGAGCAGTTCTTC
V gene: TRBV20-1; D gene: TRBD2; J gene: TRBJ2-7; clone size: few; CDR3 protein: CSAMVRETYEQYF; CDR3 DNA: TGCAGTGCTATGGTGCGGGAGACCTACGAGCAGTACTTC
V gene: TRBV5-1; D gene: -; J gene: TRBJ1-1; clone size: many; CDR3 protein: CASSSGGQNTEAFF; CDR3 DNA: TGCGCCAGCAGCTCTGGGGGACAGAACACTGAAGCTTTCTTT
V gene: TRBV3-1; D gene: TRBD1; J gene: TRBJ1-5; clone size: many; CDR3 protein: CASSQDRGGLQPQHF; CDR3 DNA: TGTGCCAGCAGCCAAGATAGAGGGGGCCTGCAGCCCCAGCATTTT
V gene: TRBV12-3/TRBV12-4; D gene: TRBD2; J gene: TRBJ2-3; clone size: few; CDR3 protein: CASSLNDGLAGGGTDTQYF; CDR3 DNA: TGTGCCAGCAGTTTAAATGACGGACTAGCGGGAGGAGGGACAGATACGCAGTATTTT
V gene: TRBV20-1; D gene: -; J gene: TRBJ2-3; clone size: few; CDR3 protein: CSALRRDTQYF; CDR3 DNA: TGCAGTGCTTTACGCCGGGATACGCAGTATTTT
V gene: TRBV12-3/TRBV12-4; D gene: TRBD2; J gene: TRBJ2-2; clone size: few; CDR3 protein: CASSMSGANTGELFF; CDR3 DNA: TGTGCCAGCAGTATGAGCGGGGCGAACACCGGGGAGCTGTTTTTT
V gene: TRBV5-1; D gene: TRBD1; J gene: TRBJ2-2; clone size: many; CDR3 protein: CASSFGQAGELFF; CDR3 DNA: TGCGCCAGCAGCTTTGGACAGGCCGGGGAGCTGTTTTTT
V gene: TRBV3-1; D gene: -; J gene: TRBJ2-5; clone size: -; CDR3 protein: CASSQGPGQYF; CDR3 DNA: TGTGCCAGCAGCCAAGGCCCAGGGCAGTACTTC
V gene: TRBV7-9; D gene: TRBD1; J gene: TRBJ2-7; clone size: few; CDR3 protein: CASSPRTGENYEQYF; CDR3 DNA: TGTGCCAGCAGCCCGAGGACAGGAGAAAACTACGAGCAGTACTTC
V gene: TRBV11-2; D gene: TRBD2; J gene: TRBJ2-1; clone size: few; CDR3 protein: CASSFGGAGKSYNEQFF; CDR3 DNA: TGTGCCAGCAGCTTCGGCGGAGCGGGGAAGTCCTACAATGAGCAGTTCTTC
V gene: TRBV12-5; D gene: TRBD1; J gene: TRBJ2-3; clone size: few; CDR3 protein: CASGIPGQGTDTQYF; CDR3 DNA: TGTGCTAGTGGTATACCGGGACAGGGCACAGATACGCAGTATTTT
V gene: TRBV3-1; D gene: -; J gene: TRBJ1-1; clone size: many; CDR3 protein: CASSQDGGPTEAFF; CDR3 DNA: TGTGCCAGCAGCCAAGACGGAGGGCCCACTGAAGCTTTCTTT
V gene: TRBV29-1; D gene: -; J gene: TRBJ1-1; clone size: many; CDR3 protein: CSAGEWGVGGMNTEAFF; CDR3 DNA: TGCAGCGCCGGGGAATGGGGCGTTGGGGGAATGAACACTGAAGCTTTCTTT
V gene: TRBV10-2; D gene: TRBD1; J gene: TRBJ1-1; clone size: many; CDR3 protein: CASSGEGAGTEAFF; CDR3 DNA: TGCGCCAGCAGTGGGGAGGGGGCAGGGACTGAAGCTTTCTTT
V gene: TRBV5-4; D gene: -; J gene: TRBJ2-2; clone size: many; CDR3 protein: CASDAGSSNTGELFF; CDR3 DNA: TGTGCCAGCGACGCGGGCAGCTCGAACACCGGGGAGCTGTTTTTT
V gene: TRBV3-1; D gene: TRBD1; J gene: TRBJ1-1; clone size: few; CDR3 protein: CASSPSAGGLGEAFF; CDR3 DNA: TGTGCCAGCAGCCCGTCCGCAGGGGGCCTGGGTGAAGCTTTCTTT
V gene: TRBV6-5; D gene: TRBD1; J gene: TRBJ1-2; clone size: many; CDR3 protein: CASSYSGQTYGYTF; CDR3 DNA: TGTGCCAGCAGTTACTCGGGACAGACCTATGGCTACACCTTC
V gene: TRBV5-1; D gene: TRBD1; J gene: TRBJ2-5; clone size: many; CDR3 protein: CASSSGTGGETQYF; CDR3 DNA: TGCGCCAGCAGCTCCGGGACAGGGGGCGAGACCCAGTACTTC
V gene: TRBV2; D gene: -; J gene: TRBJ1-1; clone size: once; CDR3 protein: CASTAYTEAFF; CDR3 DNA: TGTGCCAGCACAGCTTACACTGAAGCTTTCTTT
V gene: TRBV29-1; D gene: -; J gene: TRBJ2-3; clone size: many; CDR3 protein: CSVDLTGDTQYF; CDR3 DNA: TGCAGCGTTGACTTGACAGGAGATACGCAGTATTTT
V gene: TRBV24-1; D gene: TRBD2; J gene: TRBJ2-3; clone size: few; CDR3 protein: CATSSGSTPDTQYF; CDR3 DNA: TGTGCCACCTCCAGCGGGAGTACCCCAGATACGCAGTATTTT
V gene: TRBV29-1; D gene: TRBD1; J gene: TRBJ2-5; clone size: -; CDR3 protein: CSVEFRTGGVRTQYF; CDR3 DNA: TGCAGCGTTGAATTCCGGACAGGGGGCGTTAGGACCCAGTACTTC
V gene: TRBV5-1; D gene: -; J gene: TRBJ2-3; clone size: few; CDR3 protein: CASRKELGTQYF; CDR3 DNA: TGCGCCAGCAGGAAAGAACTAGGTACGCAGTATTTT
V gene: TRBV5-1; D gene: TRBD2; J gene: TRBJ2-1; clone size: -; CDR3 protein: CASSLSGHSGGALYNEQFF; CDR3 DNA: TGCGCCAGCAGCTTAAGCGGCCATAGCGGGGGGGCCCTATACAATGAGCAGTTCTTC
V gene: TRBV11-2; D gene: TRBD2; J gene: TRBJ2-1; clone size: few; CDR3 protein: CASSERKREGLQDEQFF; CDR3 DNA: TGTGCCAGCAGCGAGCGGAAGCGGGAGGGCCTCCAGGATGAGCAGTTCTTC
V gene: TRBV6-5; D gene: -; J gene: TRBJ2-1; clone size: many; CDR3 protein: CASSYSGAVSSDEQFF; CDR3 DNA: TGTGCCAGCAGTTACTCTGGGGCTGTATCCTCCGATGAGCAGTTCTTC
V gene: TRBV5-1; D gene: TRBD2; J gene: TRBJ2-1; clone size: many; CDR3 protein: CASSLLGLVDEQFF; CDR3 DNA: TGCGCCAGCAGCTTACTGGGACTAGTCGATGAGCAGTTCTTC
V gene: TRBV20-1; D gene: -; J gene: TRBJ2-1; clone size: many; CDR3 protein: CSARTRQDYNEQFF; CDR3 DNA: TGCAGTGCTAGAACGCGACAGGACTACAATGAGCAGTTCTTC
V gene: TRBV28; D gene: TRBD1; J gene: TRBJ2-5; clone size: few; CDR3 protein: CASSPSDRGRVETQYF; CDR3 DNA: TGTGCCAGCAGCCCCTCAGACAGGGGGCGCGTAGAGACCCAGTACTTC
V gene: TRBV6-1; D gene: TRBD1; J gene: TRBJ2-2; clone size: few; CDR3 protein: CASKDRANTGELFF; CDR3 DNA: TGTGCCAGCAAGGACAGGGCGAACACCGGGGAGCTGTTTTTT
V gene: TRBV3-1; D gene: -; J gene: TRBJ2-5; clone size: few; CDR3 protein: CASSQSDAQYF; CDR3 DNA: TGTGCCAGCAGCCAGTCGGATGCCCAGTACTTC
V gene: TRBV20-1; D gene: -; J gene: TRBJ2-7; clone size: -; CDR3 protein: CSARDPRVTSHEQYF; CDR3 DNA: TGCAGTGCTAGAGACCCACGGGTGACTAGTCATGAGCAGTACTTC
V gene: TRBV6-5; D gene: -; J gene: TRBJ1-6; clone size: few; CDR3 protein: CASSYATVGASSPLHF; CDR3 DNA: TGTGCCAGCAGTTACGCCACCGTCGGGGCTTCTTCACCCCTCCACTTT
V gene: TRBV4-1; D gene: -; J gene: TRBJ1-5; clone size: few; CDR3 protein: CASSQAAGQPQHF; CDR3 DNA: TGCGCCAGCAGCCAAGCTGCGGGCCAGCCCCAGCATTTT
V gene: TRBV6-2/TRBV6-3; D gene: TRBD2; J gene: TRBJ2-1; clone size: many; CDR3 protein: CASSYPIGTSGSFDEQFF; CDR3 DNA: TGTGCCAGCAGTTACCCGATCGGGACTAGCGGGAGTTTTGATGAGCAGTTCTTC
V gene: TRBV7-2; D gene: TRBD2; J gene: TRBJ2-2; clone size: -; CDR3 protein: CASSLPSGGARTGELFF; CDR3 DNA: TGTGCCAGCAGCCTCCCTAGCGGGGGGGCCCGGACCGGGGAGCTGTTTTTT
V gene: TRBV4-1; D gene: -; J gene: TRBJ1-2; clone size: -; CDR3 protein: CASSQGQGRGYTF; CDR3 DNA: TGCGCCAGCAGCCAAGGGCAGGGAAGAGGCTACACCTTC
V gene: TRBV7-9; D gene: TRBD2; J gene: TRBJ2-3; clone size: -; CDR3 protein: CASSLGTSDGTQYF; CDR3 DNA: TGTGCCAGCAGCTTAGGGACTAGCGACGGTACGCAGTATTTT
V gene: TRBV10-2; D gene: TRBD2; J gene: TRBJ2-1; clone size: few; CDR3 protein: CASNRLAGGHARSYNEQFF; CDR3 DNA: TGCGCCAGCAATCGACTAGCGGGGGGCCACGCCCGCTCCTACAATGAGCAGTTCTTC
V gene: TRBV20-1; D gene: -; J gene: TRBJ2-5; clone size: many; CDR3 protein: CSARVGEETQYF; CDR3 DNA: TGCAGTGCTAGAGTAGGGGAGGAGACCCAGTACTTC
V gene: TRBV24-1; D gene: -; J gene: TRBJ2-7; clone size: few; CDR3 protein: CATSDSTGPYEQYF; CDR3 DNA: TGTGCCACCAGTGACTCAACGGGACCCTATGAGCAGTACTTC
V gene: TRBV5-6; D gene: -; J gene: TRBJ1-2; clone size: -; CDR3 protein: CAMGPGPLYRTSNYGYTF; CDR3 DNA: TGTGCCATGGGCCCCGGACCCCTGTACAGGACTTCTAACTATGGCTACACCTTC